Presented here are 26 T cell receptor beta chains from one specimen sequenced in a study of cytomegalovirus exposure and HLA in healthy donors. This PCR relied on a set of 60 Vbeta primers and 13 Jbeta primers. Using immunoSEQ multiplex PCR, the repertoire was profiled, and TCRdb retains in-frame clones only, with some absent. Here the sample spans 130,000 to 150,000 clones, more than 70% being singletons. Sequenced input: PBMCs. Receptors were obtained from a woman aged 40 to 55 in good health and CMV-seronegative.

CDR3 sequence: CASSIAVFYEQYF. The CDR3 region has the DNA TGTGCCAGTAGTATAGCCGTCTTCTACGAGCAGTACTTC. The rearrangement joins TRBV19 to TRBJ2-7; D is undetermined. The CDR3 covers 13 residues. Trimming pared 1 base from V and 3 bases from J, leaving 7 bases between. Germline-derived CDR1 and CDR2 are LNHDA and SQIVND (reference sequence).

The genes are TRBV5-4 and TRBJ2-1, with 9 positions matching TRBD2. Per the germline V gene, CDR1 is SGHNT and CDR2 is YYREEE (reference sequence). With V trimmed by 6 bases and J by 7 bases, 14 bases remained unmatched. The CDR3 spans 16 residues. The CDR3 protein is CASILTGGRGGNEQFF. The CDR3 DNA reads TGTGCCAGCATCCTAACCGGGGGGCGGGGGGGGAATGAGCAGTTCTTC.

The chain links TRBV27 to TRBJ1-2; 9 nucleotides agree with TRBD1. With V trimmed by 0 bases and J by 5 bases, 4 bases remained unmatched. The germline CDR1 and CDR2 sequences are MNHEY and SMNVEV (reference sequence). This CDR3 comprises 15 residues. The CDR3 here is CASSLSYDRGYGYTF. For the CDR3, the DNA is TGTGCCAGCAGTTTATCGTACGACAGGGGGTATGGCTACACCTTC.

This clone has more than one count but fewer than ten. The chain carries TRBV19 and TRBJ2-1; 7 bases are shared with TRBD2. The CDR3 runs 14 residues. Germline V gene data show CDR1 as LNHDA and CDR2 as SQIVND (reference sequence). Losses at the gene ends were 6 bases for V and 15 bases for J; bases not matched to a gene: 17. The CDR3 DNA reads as TGTGCCAGTAGCCGCGAGGGAGCGGGGACTCCCGTGTTCTTC. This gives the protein CASSREGAGTPVFF.

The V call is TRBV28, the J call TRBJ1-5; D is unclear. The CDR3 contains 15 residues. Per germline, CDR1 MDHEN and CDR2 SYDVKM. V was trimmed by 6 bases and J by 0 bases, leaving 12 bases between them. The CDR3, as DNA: TGTGCCAGCAGGAGGGAAGAGGCTAGCAATCAGCCCCAGCATTTT. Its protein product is CASRREEASNQPQHF.

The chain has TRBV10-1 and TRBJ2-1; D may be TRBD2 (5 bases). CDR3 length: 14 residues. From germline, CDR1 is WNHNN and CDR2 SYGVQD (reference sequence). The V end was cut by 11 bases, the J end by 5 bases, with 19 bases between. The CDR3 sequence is CAGGSILGDNEQFF. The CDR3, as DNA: TGCGCCGGAGGTTCTATCCTTGGCGACAATGAGCAGTTCTTC.

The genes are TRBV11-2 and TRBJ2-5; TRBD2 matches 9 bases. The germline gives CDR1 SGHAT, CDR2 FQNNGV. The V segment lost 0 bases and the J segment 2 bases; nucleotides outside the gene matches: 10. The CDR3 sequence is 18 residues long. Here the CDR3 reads CASSLERWQRGVQETQYF. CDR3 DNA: TGTGCCAGCAGCTTAGAACGATGGCAGCGGGGGGTACAAGAGACCCAGTACTTC.

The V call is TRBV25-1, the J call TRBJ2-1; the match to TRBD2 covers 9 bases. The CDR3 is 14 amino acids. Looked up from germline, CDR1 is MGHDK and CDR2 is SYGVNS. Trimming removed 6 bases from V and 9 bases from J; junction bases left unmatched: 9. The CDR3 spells CASSRSGGGGEQFF. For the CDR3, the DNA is TGTGCCAGCAGCCGTAGCGGGGGAGGTGGTGAGCAGTTCTTC.

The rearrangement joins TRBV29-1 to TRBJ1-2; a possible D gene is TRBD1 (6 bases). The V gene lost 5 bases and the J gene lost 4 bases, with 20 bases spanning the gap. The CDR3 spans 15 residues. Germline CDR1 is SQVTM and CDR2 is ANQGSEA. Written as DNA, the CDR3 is TGCAGCGTTTCCAAGGGGGATGGGCCAATCTATGGCTACACCTTC. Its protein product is CSVSKGDGPIYGYTF.

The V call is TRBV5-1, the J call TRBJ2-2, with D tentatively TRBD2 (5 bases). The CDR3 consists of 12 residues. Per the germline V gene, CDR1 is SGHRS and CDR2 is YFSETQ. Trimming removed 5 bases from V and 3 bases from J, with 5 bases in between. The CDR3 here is CASRDYTGELFF. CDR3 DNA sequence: TGCGCCAGCAGGGACTACACCGGGGAGCTGTTTTTT.

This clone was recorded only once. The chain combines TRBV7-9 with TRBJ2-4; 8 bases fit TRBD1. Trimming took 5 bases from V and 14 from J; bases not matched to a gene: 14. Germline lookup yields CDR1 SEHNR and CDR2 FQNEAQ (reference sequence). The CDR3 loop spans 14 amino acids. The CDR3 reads CASSTGTGLFVKYF. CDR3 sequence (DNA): TGTGCCAGCAGCACCGGGACAGGTCTCTTTGTAAAGTACTTC.

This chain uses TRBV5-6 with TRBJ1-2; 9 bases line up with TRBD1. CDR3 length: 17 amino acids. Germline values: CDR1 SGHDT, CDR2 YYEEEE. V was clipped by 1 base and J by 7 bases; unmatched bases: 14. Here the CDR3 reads CASSLRWGQGEVGGYTF. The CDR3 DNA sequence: TGTGCCAGCAGCTTGAGATGGGGACAGGGTGAAGTCGGTGGCTACACCTTC.

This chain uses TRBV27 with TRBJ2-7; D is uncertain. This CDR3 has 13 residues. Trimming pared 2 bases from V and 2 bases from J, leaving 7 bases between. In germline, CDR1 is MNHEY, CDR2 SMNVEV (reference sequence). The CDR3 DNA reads TGTGCCAGCAGTTTAGGGCAGACCTACGAGCAGTACTTC. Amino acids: CASSLGQTYEQYF.

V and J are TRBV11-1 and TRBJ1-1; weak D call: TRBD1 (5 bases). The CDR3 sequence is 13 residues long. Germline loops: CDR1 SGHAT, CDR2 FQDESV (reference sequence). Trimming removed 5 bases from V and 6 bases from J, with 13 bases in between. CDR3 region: CASSSDRTSEAFF. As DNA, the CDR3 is TGTGCCAGCAGCAGTGACAGAACCTCTGAAGCTTTCTTT.

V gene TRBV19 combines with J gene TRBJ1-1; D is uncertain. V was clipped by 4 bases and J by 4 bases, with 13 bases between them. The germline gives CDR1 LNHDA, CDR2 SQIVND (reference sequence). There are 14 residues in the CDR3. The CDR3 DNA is TGTGCCAGTAGTAGTCCCTCCTCGGGCACTGAAGCTTTCTTT. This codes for CASSSPSSGTEAFF.

The CDR3 here is CASSFGTGETYEQYF. As DNA, the CDR3 is TGTGCCAGCAGCTTCGGGACAGGGGAGACCTACGAGCAGTACTTC. The chain recombines TRBV7-6 with TRBJ2-7, with 10 bases matching TRBD1. Looked up from germline, CDR1 is SGHVS and CDR2 is FNYEAQ. There are 15 residues in the CDR3. The V and J ends lost 3 bases and 2 bases, in that order; junction bases with no gene match: 4.

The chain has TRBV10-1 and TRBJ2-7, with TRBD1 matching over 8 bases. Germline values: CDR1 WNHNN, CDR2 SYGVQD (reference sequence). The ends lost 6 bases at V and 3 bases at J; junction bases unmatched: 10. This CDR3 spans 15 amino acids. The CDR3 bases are TGCGCCAGCAGCAAGGGGACAGGCGCGCTCTACGAGCAGTACTTC. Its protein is CASSKGTGALYEQYF.

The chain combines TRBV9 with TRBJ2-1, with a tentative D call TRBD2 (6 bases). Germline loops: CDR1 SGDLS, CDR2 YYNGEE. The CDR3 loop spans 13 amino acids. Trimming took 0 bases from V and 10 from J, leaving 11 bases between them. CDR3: CASSVGEVGEQFF. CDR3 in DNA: TGTGCCAGCAGCGTAGGGGAGGTGGGAGAGCAGTTCTTC.

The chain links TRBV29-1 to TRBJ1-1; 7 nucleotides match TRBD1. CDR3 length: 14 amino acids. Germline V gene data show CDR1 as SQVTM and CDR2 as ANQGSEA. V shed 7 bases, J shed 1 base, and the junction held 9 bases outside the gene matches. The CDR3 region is CSDLQGKRNTEAFF. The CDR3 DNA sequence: TGCAGCGACCTACAGGGGAAGAGGAACACTGAAGCTTTCTTT.

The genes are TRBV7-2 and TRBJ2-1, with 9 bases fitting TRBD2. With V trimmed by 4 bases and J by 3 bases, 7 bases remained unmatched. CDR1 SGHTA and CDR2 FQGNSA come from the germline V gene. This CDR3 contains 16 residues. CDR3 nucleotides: TGTGCCAGCAGCTCCAATTGGCGGGAGGGCTACAATGAGCAGTTCTTC. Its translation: CASSSNWREGYNEQFF.

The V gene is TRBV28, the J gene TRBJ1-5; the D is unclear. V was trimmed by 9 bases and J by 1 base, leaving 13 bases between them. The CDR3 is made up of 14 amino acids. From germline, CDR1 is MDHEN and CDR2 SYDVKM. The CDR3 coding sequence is TGTGCCAGTCACGAACAGAGAAGCAATCAGCCCCAGCATTTT. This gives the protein CASHEQRSNQPQHF.

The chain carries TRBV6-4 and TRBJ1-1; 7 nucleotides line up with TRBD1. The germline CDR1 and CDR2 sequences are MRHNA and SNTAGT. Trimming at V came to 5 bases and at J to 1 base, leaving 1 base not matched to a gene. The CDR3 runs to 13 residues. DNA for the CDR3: TGTGCCAGCAGTAGGACAGGGAACACTGAAGCTTTCTTT. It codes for CASSRTGNTEAFF.

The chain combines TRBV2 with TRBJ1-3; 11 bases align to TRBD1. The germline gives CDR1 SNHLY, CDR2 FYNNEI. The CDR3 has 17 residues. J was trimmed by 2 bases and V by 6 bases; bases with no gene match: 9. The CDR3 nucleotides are TGTGCCAGCAGAGAATCCTGGGGACAGGGGGCTGGAAACACCATATATTTT. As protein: CASRESWGQGAGNTIYF.

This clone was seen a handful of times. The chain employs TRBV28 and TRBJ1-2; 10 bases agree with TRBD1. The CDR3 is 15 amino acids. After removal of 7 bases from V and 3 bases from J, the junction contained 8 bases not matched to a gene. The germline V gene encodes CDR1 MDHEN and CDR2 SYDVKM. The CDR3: CASIPGQGTDYGYTF. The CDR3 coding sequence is TGTGCCAGCATTCCGGGACAGGGGACTGACTATGGCTACACCTTC.

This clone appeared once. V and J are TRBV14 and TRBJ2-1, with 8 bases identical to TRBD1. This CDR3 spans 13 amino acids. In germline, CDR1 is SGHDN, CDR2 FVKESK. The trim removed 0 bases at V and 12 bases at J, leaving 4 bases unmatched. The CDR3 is CASSQERTGRQFF. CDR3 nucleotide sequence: TGTGCCAGCAGCCAAGAACGGACAGGGAGGCAGTTCTTC.

The CDR3, as DNA: TGCAGCGGGGGTGACAGTTACACCGGGGAGCTGTTTTTT. This translates into CSGGDSYTGELFF. V usage is TRBV29-1 and J usage is TRBJ2-2, with a tentative D call TRBD1 (5 bases). Germline V gene lookup returns CDR1 SQVTM and CDR2 ANQGSEA. The V and J ends lost 7 bases and 3 bases respectively, with 12 bases between them. This CDR3 is 13 amino acids long.